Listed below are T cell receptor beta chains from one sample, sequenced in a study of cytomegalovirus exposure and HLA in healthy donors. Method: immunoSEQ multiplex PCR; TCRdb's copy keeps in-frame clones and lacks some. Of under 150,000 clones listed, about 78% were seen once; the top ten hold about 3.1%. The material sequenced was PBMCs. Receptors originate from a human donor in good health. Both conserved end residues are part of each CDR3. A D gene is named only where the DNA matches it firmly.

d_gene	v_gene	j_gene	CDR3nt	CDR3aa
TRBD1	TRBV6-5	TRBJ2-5	TGTGCCAGCACACTTAACAGGGGGACAGGGGAGACCCAGTACTTC	CASTLNRGTGETQYF
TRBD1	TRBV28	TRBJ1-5	TGTGCCAGCAAAGGGACAGTCTTCAATCAGCCCCAGCATTTT	CASKGTVFNQPQHF
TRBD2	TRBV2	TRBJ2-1	TGTGCCAGCAGTGACGGACTAGCGGGTTACAATGAGCAGTTCTTC	CASSDGLAGYNEQFF
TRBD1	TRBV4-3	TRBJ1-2	TGCGCCAGCAGCCATTCCGGGACAGGGGGCGTCTATGGCTACACCTTC	CASSHSGTGGVYGYTF
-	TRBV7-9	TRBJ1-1	TGTGCCAGCAGCTTAGACGGACAGCTCATGAACACTGAAGCTTTCTTT	CASSLDGQLMNTEAFF
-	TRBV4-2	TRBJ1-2	TGTGCCAGCAGCCAAGACAGGGACTATGGCTACACCTTC	CASSQDRDYGYTF
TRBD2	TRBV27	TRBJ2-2	TGTGCCAGCAGTTCATCTAGCGGGTGGAGCACCGGGGAGCTGTTTTTT	CASSSSSGWSTGELFF
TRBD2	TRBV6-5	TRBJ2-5	TGTGCCAGCACCCCTAGCGGGGGCCTCCAAGAGACCCAGTACTTC	CASTPSGGLQETQYF
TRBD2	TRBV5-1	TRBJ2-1	TGCGCCAGCAGCTCAGGACTAGCGTCCCGACTTCAGCAGTTCTTC	CASSSGLASRLQQFF
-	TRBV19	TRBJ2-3	TGTGCCAGTAGTATTAGAGCGGACTCCCGGGAGTATTTT	CASSIRADSREYF